This T cell receptor (beta chain) is from a study of blood T cell repertoires in COVID-19. Only in-frame clones appear in the TCRdb table, and some are missing; sequencing was by immunoSEQ multiplex PCR. Of about 380,000 clones in the sample, around 87% were seen once. Study members were between roughly 18 and 100 years old and lived in fewer than 30 US regions. Clinical histories supplied by participants themselves formed the basis of cohort assignment. Recovered participants had two consecutive negative NP/OP PCR tests, healthcare professional clearance, or symptom resolution. The CDR3 has 14 residues. CDR1 SGHTA and CDR2 FQGTGA come from the germline V gene. The V end was cut by 0 bases, the J end by 4 bases, with 9 bases between.

What was sequenced was PBMCs or T cells enriched from blood (not recorded which). The chain combines TRBV7-3 with TRBJ2-5; tentative D call: TRBD2 (5 bases). The sequence came from a man between 25 and 39 years old who had recovered from COVID-19. The DNA of the CDR3 is TGTGCCAGCAGCTTAACGGAACGGGGAGAGACCCAGTACTTC. Its protein product is CASSLTERGETQYF. Complete variable domain (other parts from reference TRBV7-3 and TRBJ2-5): GAGVSQTPSNKVTEKGKYVELRCDPISGHTALYWYRQSLGQGPEFLIYFQGTGAADDSGLPNDRFFAVRPEGSVSTLKIQRTERGDSAVYLCASSLTERGETQYFGPGTRLLVL.